Each of the 2 T cell receptor beta chains below was sequenced from the same sample in a study of shared clonotypes between healthy human individuals. Clones were read by immunoSEQ multiplex PCR, and TCRdb kept only the in-frame ones, dropping some. The table has around 1.5 million clones, 95% to 99% seen once. What was sequenced was naive CD4+ T cells sorted from blood. The subset was: CD45RA+ positively selected. The source is a man aged 25 to 45 in good health.

Here the CDR3 DNA reads TGCGCCAGCGGATCGGGGCTAGCGGCCTCCTACAATGAGCAGTTCTTC. This codes for CASGSGLAASYNEQFF. The rearrangement uses TRBV5-1 and TRBJ2-1; 7 bases line up with TRBD2. This CDR3 region has 16 residues. Germline V gene sequence: CDR1 SGHRS, CDR2 YFSETQ. J was trimmed by 0 bases and V by 7 bases; bases with no gene match: 10.

This clone was picked up one time. The V gene is TRBV19, the J gene TRBJ1-2; D ambiguous. Trimming shortened V by 5 bases and J by 3 bases, and 7 bases separated the two germline ends. CDR3 size: 12 residues. The germline gives CDR1 LNHDA, CDR2 SQIVND (reference sequence). The DNA for the CDR3 is TGTGCCAGTAGTGGAGGGTACTATGGCTACACCTTC. It is translated as CASSGGYYGYTF.